This TCR beta chain emerged from a study of CD8+ T cells in alopecia areata. Findings and caveats of the study: The study found tofacitinib significantly decreased scalp clonality and expanded CD8+ clones among the top 100.

A word on this clone: The antigen is undetermined.

Treatment described: oral pan-JAK inhibitor, 5-10 mg twice daily. The sequencing template was cDNA reverse transcribed from extracted RNA. The method was immunoSEQ multiplex PCR; TCRdb's version includes in-frame clones alone and lacks a portion of them. This table has a few hundred thousand clones, roughly three fifths appearing once. The V gene's germline CDR1 is SGHRS and CDR2 YFSETQ. The CDR3 covers 16 residues. Trimming removed 5 bases at V and 1 base at J, with 17 bases between. This receptor was taken from a human donor with alopecia areata. The source was CD4+ T cells sorted from blood, collected around week 44, from a patient treated with tofacitinib. The rearrangement links TRBV5-1 to TRBJ2-3; a possible D gene is TRBD1 (5 bases). The CDR3 sequence: CASRLFQGVGTDTQYF. CDR3 nucleotides: TGCGCCAGCAGATTATTCCAGGGCGTTGGCACAGATACGCAGTATTTT.